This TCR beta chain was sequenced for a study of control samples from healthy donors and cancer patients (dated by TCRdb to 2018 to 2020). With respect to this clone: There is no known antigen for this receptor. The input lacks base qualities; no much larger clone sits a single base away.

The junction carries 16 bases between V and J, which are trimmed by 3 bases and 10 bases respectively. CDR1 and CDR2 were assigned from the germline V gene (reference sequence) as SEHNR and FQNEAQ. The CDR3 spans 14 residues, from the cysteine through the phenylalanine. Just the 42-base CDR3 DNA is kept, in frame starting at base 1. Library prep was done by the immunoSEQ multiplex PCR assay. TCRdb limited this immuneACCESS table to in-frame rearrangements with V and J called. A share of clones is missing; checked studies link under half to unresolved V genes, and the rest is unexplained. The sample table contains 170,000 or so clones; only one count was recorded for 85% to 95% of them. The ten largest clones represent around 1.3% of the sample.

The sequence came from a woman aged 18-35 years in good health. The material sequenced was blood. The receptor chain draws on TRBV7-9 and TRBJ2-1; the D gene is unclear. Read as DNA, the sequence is TGTGCCAGCAGCTTCGAATCCGACTTATCAGAGCAGTTCTTC. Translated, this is CASSFESDLSEQFF.